The 32 T cell receptor beta chains below come from one sample, sequenced in a study of human T cells and chemical hapten exposure. TCRdb itself ran the RACE reads through MiXCR, one entry per CDR3 protein. The sample gives over 55,000 distinct CDR3 sequences, approximately 12% of which show up once; 1.4% is in the top ten. Time point reported: patch test 3, about 24 weeks after DPC sensitization. Treatment noted: therapeutic diphenylcyclopropenone sensitization with weekly scalp DPC. The sequenced sample was whole blood, obtained in connection with sensitization to the hapten diphenylcyclopropenone (DPC). The receptor source for this set is a woman in her fifties or sixties with alopecia areata. Some clones in this sample may be carry-over from other donors' samples.

This clonotype has a count of ten or more. The chain carries TRBV9 and TRBJ2-2; 9 bases agree with TRBD2. Germline loops: CDR1 SGDLS, CDR2 YYNGEE. The V segment lost 0 bases and the J segment 6 bases; nucleotides outside the gene matches: 6. CDR3 length: 16 amino acids. The CDR3 nucleotides are TGTGCCAGCAGCGTAGTGTTTAGCGGGAGTGCCGGGGAGCTGTTTTTT. Its translation is CASSVVFSGSAGELFF. The entire variable domain, with the rest obtained from reference TRBV9 and TRBJ2-2, is as follows: DSGVTQTPKHLITATGQRVTLRCSPRSGDLSVYWYQQSLDQGLQFLIQYYNGEERAKGNILERFSAQQFPDLHSELNLSSLELGDSALYFCASSVVFSGSAGELFFGEGSRLTVL.

This clonotype was seen at least ten times. V usage is TRBV7-2 and J usage is TRBJ2-3; D may be TRBD2 (6 bases). V was clipped by 2 bases and J by 0 bases, with 12 bases between them. This CDR3 region has 16 residues. Germline CDR1 and CDR2: SGHTA and FQGNSA. DNA of the CDR3: TGTGCCAGCAGCTTAAGGTGGAGGGGAAGCACAGATACGCAGTATTTT. This codes for CASSLRWRGSTDTQYF. Based on the CDR3 plus reference TRBV7-2 and TRBJ2-3, the full variable domain is GAGVSQSPSNKVTEKGKDVELRCDPISGHTALYWYRQSLGQGLEFLIYFQGNSAPDKSGLPSDRFSAERTGGSVSTLTIQRTQQEDSAVYLCASSLRWRGSTDTQYFGPGTRLTVL.

This clonotype was seen many times. The V gene is TRBV12-3 or TRBV12-4, the J gene TRBJ2-7, with D possibly matching TRBD1 (6 bases). Trimming stripped 6 bases from V and 5 bases from J, with 11 bases between. The CDR3 runs 12 residues. The DNA of the CDR3 is TGTGCCAGCAGATCACAGGGTGACGAGCAGTACTTC. It codes for CASRSQGDEQYF.

V and J are TRBV3-1 and TRBJ2-7; 7 bases are shared with TRBD1. This CDR3 contains 14 residues. Germline V gives CDR1 LGHDT, CDR2 YNNKEL (reference sequence). Losses at the gene ends were 4 bases for V and 4 bases for J; bases not matched to a gene: 7. This chain's CDR3 is CASSRQGMSYEQYF. CDR3 bases: TGTGCCAGCAGCCGACAGGGAATGTCGTACGAGCAGTACTTC.

The sample holds many counts of this clonotype. The rearrangement uses TRBV11-2 and TRBJ1-2; 9 bases are shared with TRBD1. Germline loops: CDR1 SGHAT, CDR2 FQNNGV. This CDR3 is 18 amino acids long. V dropped 2 bases and J dropped 8; count of bases not matched to a gene: 18. CDR3 in amino acids: CASSLTILRTGTGIGYTF. The CDR3 DNA is TGTGCCAGCAGCTTAACGATCCTGAGGACCGGGACAGGGATCGGCTACACCTTC. The complete variable domain, with remaining parts taken from reference TRBV11-2 and TRBJ1-2, reads EAGVAQSPRYKIIEKRQSVAFWCNPISGHATLYWYQQILGQGPKLLIQFQNNGVVDDSQLPKDRFSAERLKGVDSTLKIQPAKLEDSAVYLCASSLTILRTGTGIGYTFGSGTRLTVV.

J is TRBJ2-6 and V is TRBV5-1; no clear D. Germline assignment: CDR1 SGHRS and CDR2 YFSETQ. This CDR3 region has 14 residues. V was pared by 2 bases and J by 4 bases, with 7 bases between. CDR3 nucleotide sequence: TGCGCCAGCAGCTTAGTTTCCGGGGCCAACGTCCTGACTTTC. Translated: CASSLVSGANVLTF.

This clonotype was seen a handful of times. The rearrangement joins TRBV12-3 or TRBV12-4 to TRBJ2-7; D is unclear. The CDR3 runs 13 residues. V lost 8 bases and J 7 bases, leaving 18 bases between the germline ends. CDR3 DNA: TGTGCCAGCGCCGCCCTAGAATACGGGGAGCAGTACTTC. Residues: CASAALEYGEQYF.

DNA for the CDR3: TGTGCCAGCAGTTTGATTTTTGCAAATTCACCCCTCCACTTT. Encoded protein: CASSLIFANSPLHF. This chain connects TRBV12-3 or TRBV12-4 to TRBJ1-6; D gene unclear. Trimming pared 3 bases from V and 7 bases from J, leaving 10 bases between. The CDR3 covers 14 residues.

V gene TRBV14 combines with J gene TRBJ1-4; D is unclear. The germline V gene has CDR1 SGHDN and CDR2 FVKESK. CDR3 length equals 16 residues. The germline V and J ends were trimmed by 1 base and 1 base, with 10 bases remaining between them. CDR3 loop: CASSQGRPITNEKLFF. CDR3 bases: TGTGCCAGCAGCCAAGGCAGACCGATAACTAATGAAAAACTGTTTTTT.

This chain uses TRBV29-1 with TRBJ2-3, with 12 bases matching TRBD2. The CDR3 runs 14 residues. V dropped 6 bases and J dropped 6; count of bases not matched to a gene: 7. Looked up from germline, CDR1 is SQVTM and CDR2 is ANQGSEA. CDR3 loop: CSVLTSGRRDTQYF. DNA for the CDR3: TGCAGCGTCCTGACTAGCGGGAGAAGGGATACGCAGTATTTT.

This clonotype was counted many times. This sequence joins TRBV12-3 or TRBV12-4 and TRBJ2-2; D might be TRBD2 (6 bases). This CDR3 has 14 amino acids. The ends were cut back, 6 bases at V and 9 bases at J, with 17 bases in the middle. This CDR3 is CASSSSGLTWELFF. DNA of the CDR3: TGTGCCAGCAGCTCCAGCGGGCTCACTTGGGAGCTGTTTTTT.

This clonotype came up many times. This chain uses TRBV4-2 with TRBJ1-6; D not resolved. The V end lost 4 bases, the J end lost 7 bases, and 11 bases lay between the germline ends. The CDR3 is 14 residues long. Germline CDR1 LGHNA, CDR2 YNFKEQ. The CDR3 bases are TGTGCCAGCAGCCCGAGGCAGATAAATTCACCCCTCCACTTT. Translating it yields CASSPRQINSPLHF.

The chain has TRBV28 and TRBJ1-2; no clear D gene. There are 12 residues in the CDR3. In germline, CDR1 is MDHEN, CDR2 SYDVKM. Trimming shortened V by 2 bases and J by 4 bases, and 5 bases separated the two germline ends. CDR3 amino acids: CASSLAPYGYTF. CDR3 sequence (DNA): TGTGCCAGCAGTTTAGCTCCCTATGGCTACACCTTC.

The rearrangement uses TRBV20-1 and TRBJ2-7; 12 bases map to TRBD2. The V segment lost 7 bases and the J segment 3 bases; nucleotides outside the gene matches: 1. This CDR3 comprises 12 residues. Germline V gives CDR1 DFQATT, CDR2 SNEGSKA (reference sequence). CDR3 coding DNA: TGCAGTGGACTAGCGGGGGACTACGAGCAGTACTTC. It specifies CSGLAGDYEQYF.

The V gene is TRBV12-3 or TRBV12-4, the J gene TRBJ2-1; 16 bases are shared with TRBD2. The CDR3 consists of 18 residues. V lost 5 bases, J lost 6 bases, and 10 bases stayed unmatched. The CDR3 here is CASSPTGTSGRAANEQFF. The CDR3 DNA reads as TGTGCCAGCAGTCCCACCGGGACTAGCGGGAGGGCCGCCAATGAGCAGTTCTTC.

CDR3 region: CASSFRQGRGRYF. CDR3 nucleotides: TGTGCCAGCAGTTTCCGACAGGGGAGGGGTAGGTACTTC. The V call is TRBV28, the J call TRBJ2-7; D is perhaps TRBD1 (8 bases). The CDR3 is 13 amino acids. CDR1 and CDR2 (germline): MDHEN, SYDVKM. The V end was cut by 3 bases, the J end by 12 bases, with 18 bases between.

The chain joins TRBV18 to TRBJ2-3; 7 bases map to TRBD1. Germline V gives CDR1 KGHSH, CDR2 LQKENI. V lost 6 bases, J lost 2 bases, and 14 bases stayed unmatched. The length of the CDR3 is 17 residues. The CDR3 bases are TGTGCCAGCTCGCCGGGGACAGCCGCCTACTCCACAGATACGCAGTATTTT. It encodes CASSPGTAAYSTDTQYF. The variable domain in full, completed from reference TRBV18 and TRBJ2-3, reads NAGVMQNPRHLVRRRGQEARLRCSPMKGHSHVYWYRQLPEEGLKFMVYLQKENIIDESGMPKERFSAEFPKEGPSILRIQQVVRGDSAAYFCASSPGTAAYSTDTQYFGPGTRLTVL.

This clonotype was seen a handful of times. The chain combines TRBV6-5 with TRBJ2-2; 7 bases are a match to TRBD1. The CDR3 extends over 15 amino acids. CDR1 is MNHEY and CDR2 is SVGAGI in the germline V gene. J was trimmed by 9 bases and V by 2 bases; bases with no gene match: 9. The CDR3 spells CASSYVQDRHRELFF. The CDR3 DNA is TGTGCCAGCAGTTACGTGCAGGACAGGCATCGGGAGCTGTTTTTT.

The CDR3 spells CSVRRFEAPSNEQFF. CDR3 in DNA: TGCAGCGTTCGGAGGTTTGAGGCGCCGAGCAATGAGCAGTTCTTC. This chain uses TRBV29-1 with TRBJ2-1; D is perhaps TRBD2 (5 bases). Deletions cut 5 bases from V and 6 bases from J, with 20 bases between. Germline lookup yields CDR1 SQVTM and CDR2 ANQGSEA. The CDR3 contains 15 residues.

This clonotype was counted between two and nine times. This chain links TRBV7-6 with TRBJ2-2; 8 nucleotides agree with TRBD1. CDR1 is SGHVS and CDR2 is FNYEAQ in the germline V gene. Trimming cost V 5 bases and J 4 bases; bases outside gene matches: 9. This CDR3 spans 16 amino acids. CDR3 DNA: TGTGCCAGCAGCATTTCGCAGGGGGCGGGCACCGGGGAGCTGTTTTTT. Translated, it gives CASSISQGAGTGELFF.

On this clonotype: This may arise from a read error, as a much more abundant clone is one base away. This rearrangement joins TRBV7-9 to TRBJ1-2, with D uncertain. There are 14 residues in the CDR3. In germline, CDR1 is SEHNR, CDR2 FQNEAQ (reference sequence). The CDR3 sequence is CVSSPLPSNYGYTF. CDR3 in DNA: TGTGTCAGCAGCCCCCTTCCCTCTAACTATGGCTACACCTTC.

This clonotype was recorded at least ten times. The V and J genes are TRBV5-4 and TRBJ2-1; D is ambiguous. V was cut by 0 bases and J by 5 bases, with 9 bases left in between. Germline-derived CDR1 and CDR2 are SGHNT and YYREEE (reference sequence). This CDR3 has 14 residues. CDR3 coding DNA: TGTGCCAGCAGCTTGGACTCAGGCCACAATGAGCAGTTCTTC. Protein: CASSLDSGHNEQFF. The full variable domain, completed using reference TRBV5-4 and TRBJ2-1, is ETGVTQSPTHLIKTRGQQVTLRCSSQSGHNTVSWYQQALGQGPQFIFQYYREEENGRGNFPPRFSGLQFPNYSSELNVNALELDDSALYLCASSLDSGHNEQFFGPGTRLTVL.

V usage is TRBV20-1 and J usage is TRBJ2-3, with no clear D. V gave up 3 bases and J gave up 1 base, with 14 bases separating them. This CDR3 comprises 15 residues. Germline CDR1 is DFQATT and CDR2 is SNEGSKA (reference sequence). The CDR3 loop is CSASSAELGTDTQYF. CDR3 bases: TGCAGTGCTAGCTCTGCAGAACTGGGCACAGATACGCAGTATTTT.

This clonotype was seen a few times. V is TRBV28 and J is TRBJ1-5, with TRBD1 identical over 8 bases. Germline CDR1 reads MDHEN; CDR2 reads SYDVKM. J lost 7 bases, V lost 8 bases, and 7 bases had no gene match. This CDR3 comprises 13 residues. In DNA form, the CDR3 reads TGTGCCAGCTGCAGGGGGCGGAGGCAGCCCCAGCATTTT. Its translation: CASCRGRRQPQHF.

At least ten counts were recorded for this clonotype. The rearrangement uses TRBV6-6 and TRBJ1-5, with D uncertain. The ends were cut back, 8 bases at V and 2 bases at J, with 7 bases in the middle. This CDR3 contains 12 residues. The V gene's germline CDR1 is MNHNY and CDR2 SVGAGI (reference sequence). CDR3 sequence (DNA): TGTGCCAGCTGGGAGGGCAATCAGCCCCAGCATTTT. Protein sequence: CASWEGNQPQHF.

The CDR3: CSAGGQGTYNEQFF. The CDR3 DNA reads TGCAGTGCTGGGGGACAGGGGACCTACAATGAGCAGTTCTTC. The V gene is TRBV20-1, the J gene TRBJ2-1; TRBD1 aligns across 10 bases. CDR1 is DFQATT and CDR2 is SNEGSKA in the germline V gene (reference sequence). The CDR3 extends over 14 amino acids. Germline trimming cut 5 bases from V and 2 bases from J; bases unmatched to any gene: 3.

The chain combines TRBV5-1 with TRBJ2-7, with D possibly TRBD2 on 6 matching bases. CDR1 is SGHRS and CDR2 is YFSETQ in the germline V gene. CDR3 length: 13 amino acids. The V end lost 0 bases, the J end lost 7 bases, and 11 bases lay between the germline ends. The CDR3 reads CASSLVLGGEQYF. The DNA for the CDR3 is TGCGCCAGCAGCTTGGTTTTGGGGGGAGAGCAGTACTTC.

This clonotype was seen ten or more times. The CDR3 DNA sequence: TGTGCCAGCAGTGACAGGGGCAACACCGGGGAGCTGTTTTTT. It yields the protein CASSDRGNTGELFF. The chain recombines TRBV6-2 or TRBV6-3 with TRBJ2-2; TRBD1 agrees at 8 bases. The V segment lost 5 bases and the J segment 2 bases; nucleotides outside the gene matches: 1. CDR1 MNHEY and CDR2 SVGEGT come from the germline V gene. The CDR3 totals 14 residues.

This clonotype was seen a handful of times. J is TRBJ1-6 and V is TRBV12-3 or TRBV12-4; 7 positions agree with TRBD1. V shed 2 bases, J shed 7 bases, and the junction held 2 bases outside the gene matches. CDR3 length: 14 residues. The CDR3 here is CASSLTGVNSPLHF. CDR3 coding DNA: TGTGCCAGCAGTTTAACAGGGGTCAATTCACCCCTCCACTTT.

This clonotype was seen only a few times. CDR3 DNA: TGTGCCAGCAGCTTATCCCCAGGACAGGGACCCCAGCATTTT. As protein: CASSLSPGQGPQHF. The chain links TRBV7-2 to TRBJ1-5; 8 nucleotides match TRBD1. The CDR3 spans 14 residues. Trimming cost V 2 bases and J 10 bases; bases outside gene matches: 7. Looked up from germline, CDR1 is SGHTA and CDR2 is FQGNSA.

This chain connects TRBV3-1 to TRBJ2-2; D tentatively reads TRBD1 or TRBD2 (5 bases each). The CDR3 has 16 amino acids. CDR1 is LGHDT and CDR2 is YNNKEL in the germline V gene (reference sequence). V was trimmed by 2 bases and J by 4 bases, leaving 14 bases between them. The CDR3 coding sequence is TGTGCCAGCAGCCAACGAGGGGACGTGGGCACCGGGGAGCTGTTTTTT. Translating gives CASSQRGDVGTGELFF.

This clonotype has just a few counts. The V gene is TRBV4-1, the J gene TRBJ1-6, with 9 bases identical to TRBD1. V shed 4 bases and J 5 bases; nucleotides not matched to a gene: 3. The CDR3 sequence is 15 residues long. Germline-derived CDR1 and CDR2 are MGHRA and YSYEKL. The CDR3 loop is CASSPRQGDNSPLHF. The CDR3, as DNA: TGCGCCAGCAGCCCGAGACAGGGGGATAATTCACCCCTCCACTTT.